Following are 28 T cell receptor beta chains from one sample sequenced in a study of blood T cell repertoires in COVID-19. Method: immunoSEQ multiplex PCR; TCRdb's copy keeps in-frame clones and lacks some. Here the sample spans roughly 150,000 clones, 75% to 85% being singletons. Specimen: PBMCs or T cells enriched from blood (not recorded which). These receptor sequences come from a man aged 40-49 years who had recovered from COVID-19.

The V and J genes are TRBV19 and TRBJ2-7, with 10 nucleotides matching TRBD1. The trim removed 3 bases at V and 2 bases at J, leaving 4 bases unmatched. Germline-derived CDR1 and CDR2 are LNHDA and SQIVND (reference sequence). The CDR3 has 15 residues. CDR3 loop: CASSIGGTGAYEQYF. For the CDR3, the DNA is TGTGCCAGTAGTATTGGCGGGACAGGGGCCTACGAGCAGTACTTC.

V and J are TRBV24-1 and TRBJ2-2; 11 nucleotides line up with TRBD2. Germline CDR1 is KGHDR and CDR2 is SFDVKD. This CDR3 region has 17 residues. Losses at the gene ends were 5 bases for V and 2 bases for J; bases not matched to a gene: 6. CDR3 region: CATSAVGTSGNTGELFF. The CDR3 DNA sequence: TGTGCCACCAGTGCGGTCGGGACTAGCGGAAACACCGGGGAGCTGTTTTTT.

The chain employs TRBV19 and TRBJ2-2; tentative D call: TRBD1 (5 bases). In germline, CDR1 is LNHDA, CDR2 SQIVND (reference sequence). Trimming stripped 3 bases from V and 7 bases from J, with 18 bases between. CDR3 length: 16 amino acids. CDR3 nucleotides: TGTGCCAGTAGTATTCATTACGGACAATTAAGCGGGGAGCTGTTTTTT. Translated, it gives CASSIHYGQLSGELFF.

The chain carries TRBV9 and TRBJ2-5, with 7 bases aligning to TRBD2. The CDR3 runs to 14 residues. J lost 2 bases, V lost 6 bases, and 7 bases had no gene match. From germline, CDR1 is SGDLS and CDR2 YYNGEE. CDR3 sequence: CASKGREGQETQYF. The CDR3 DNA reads TGTGCCAGCAAGGGGAGGGAGGGGCAAGAGACCCAGTACTTC.

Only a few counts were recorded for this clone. The CDR3 spells CASTGGQGFFPYGYTF. CDR3 nucleotide sequence: TGTGCCAGCACCGGGGGGCAGGGCTTTTTCCCTTATGGCTACACCTTC. The chain couples TRBV5-8 to TRBJ1-2; D is perhaps TRBD1 (6 bases). Germline CDR1 SGHTS, CDR2 YDEGEE. This CDR3 contains 16 residues. Trimming left V 6 bases short and J 5 bases short, with 23 bases between.

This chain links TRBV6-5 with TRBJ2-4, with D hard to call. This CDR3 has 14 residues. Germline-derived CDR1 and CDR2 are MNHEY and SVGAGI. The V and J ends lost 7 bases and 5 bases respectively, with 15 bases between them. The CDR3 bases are TGTGCCAGCAAGTCCGGTGCCGGTGAAAACATTCAGTACTTC. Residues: CASKSGAGENIQYF.

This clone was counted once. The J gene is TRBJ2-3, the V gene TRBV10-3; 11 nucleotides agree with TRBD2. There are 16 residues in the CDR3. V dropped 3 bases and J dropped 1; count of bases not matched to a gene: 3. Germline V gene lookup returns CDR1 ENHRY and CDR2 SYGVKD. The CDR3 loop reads CAISDALAGGTDTQYF. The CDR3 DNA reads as TGTGCCATCAGTGACGCACTAGCGGGGGGCACAGATACGCAGTATTTT.

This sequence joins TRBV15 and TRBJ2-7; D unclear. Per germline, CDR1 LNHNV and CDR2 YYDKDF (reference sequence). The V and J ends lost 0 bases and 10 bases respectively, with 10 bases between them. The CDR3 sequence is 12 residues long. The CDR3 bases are TGTGCCACCAGCAGAGATCGAGGTCCCCAGTACGTC. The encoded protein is CATSRDRGPQYV.

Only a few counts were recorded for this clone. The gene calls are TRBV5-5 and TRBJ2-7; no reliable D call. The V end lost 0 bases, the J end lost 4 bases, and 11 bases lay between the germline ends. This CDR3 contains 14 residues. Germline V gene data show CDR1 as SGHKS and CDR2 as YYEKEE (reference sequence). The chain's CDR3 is CASSLGGGGYEQYF. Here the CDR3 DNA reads TGTGCCAGCAGCTTGGGAGGCGGCGGATACGAGCAGTACTTC. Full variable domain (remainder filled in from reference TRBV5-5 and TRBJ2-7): DAGVTQSPTHLIKTRGQQVTLRCSPISGHKSVSWYQQVLGQGPQFIFQYYEKEERGRGNFPDRFSARQFPNYSSELNVNALLLGDSALYLCASSLGGGGYEQYFGPGTRLTVT.

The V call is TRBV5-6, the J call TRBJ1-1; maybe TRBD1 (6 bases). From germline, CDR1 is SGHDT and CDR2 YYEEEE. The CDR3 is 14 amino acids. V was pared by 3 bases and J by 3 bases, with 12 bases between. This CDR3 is CASSWEGVDTEAFF. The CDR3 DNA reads TGTGCCAGCAGCTGGGAGGGGGTTGACACTGAAGCTTTCTTT.

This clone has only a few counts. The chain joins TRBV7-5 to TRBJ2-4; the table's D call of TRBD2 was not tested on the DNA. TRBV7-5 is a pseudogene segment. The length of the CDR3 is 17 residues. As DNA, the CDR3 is TGTGTCAGAAGCCCGGCCCCCCGCAGAGGGGCCAAAAACATTCAGTACTTC. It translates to CVRSPAPRRGAKNIQYF.

The CDR3 sequence is CAAIGGLRGYTF. The CDR3 region has the DNA TGTGCCGCTATAGGCGGTCTTCGCGGCTACACCTTC. The chain links TRBV6-5 to TRBJ1-2; no clear D gene. The germline V gene encodes CDR1 MNHEY and CDR2 SVGAGI. The CDR3 runs to 12 residues. Trimming removed 11 bases from V and 8 bases from J, with 18 bases in between.

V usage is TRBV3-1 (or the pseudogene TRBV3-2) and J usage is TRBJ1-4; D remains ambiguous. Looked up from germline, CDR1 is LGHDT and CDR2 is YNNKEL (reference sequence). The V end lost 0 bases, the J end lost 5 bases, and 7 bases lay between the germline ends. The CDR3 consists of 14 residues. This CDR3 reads CASSQEVANEKLFF. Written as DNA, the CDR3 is TGTGCCAGCAGCCAAGAAGTAGCAAATGAAAAACTGTTTTTT.

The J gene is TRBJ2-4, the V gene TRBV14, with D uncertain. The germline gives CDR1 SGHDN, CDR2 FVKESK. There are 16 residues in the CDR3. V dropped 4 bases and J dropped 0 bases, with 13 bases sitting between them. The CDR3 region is CASSPSSNRAKNIQYF. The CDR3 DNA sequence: TGTGCCAGCAGCCCATCATCTAATCGAGCCAAAAACATTCAGTACTTC.

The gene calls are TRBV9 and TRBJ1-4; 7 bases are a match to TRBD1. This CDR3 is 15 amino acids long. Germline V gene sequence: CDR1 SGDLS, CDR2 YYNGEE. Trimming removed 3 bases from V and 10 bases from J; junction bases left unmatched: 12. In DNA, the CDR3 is TGTGCCAGCAGCGAGGGACAGCCCGGAATTGGAAAACTGTTTTTT. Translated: CASSEGQPGIGKLFF.

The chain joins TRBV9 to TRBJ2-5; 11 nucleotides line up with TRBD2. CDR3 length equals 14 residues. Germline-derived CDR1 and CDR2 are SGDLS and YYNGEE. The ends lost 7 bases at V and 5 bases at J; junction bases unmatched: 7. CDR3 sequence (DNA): TGTGCCAGCGGTAGCGGGGGGGCCGGGGAGACCCAGTACTTC. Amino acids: CASGSGGAGETQYF.

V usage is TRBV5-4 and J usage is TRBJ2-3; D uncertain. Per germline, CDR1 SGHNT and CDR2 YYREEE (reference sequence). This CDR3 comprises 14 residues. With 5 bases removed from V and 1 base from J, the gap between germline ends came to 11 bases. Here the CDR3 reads CASRASDGTDTQYF. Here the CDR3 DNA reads TGTGCCAGCAGGGCCAGCGATGGCACAGATACGCAGTATTTT.

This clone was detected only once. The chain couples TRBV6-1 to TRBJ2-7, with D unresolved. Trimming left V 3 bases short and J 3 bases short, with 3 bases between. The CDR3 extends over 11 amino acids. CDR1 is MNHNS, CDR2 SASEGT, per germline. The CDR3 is CASSDGYEQYV. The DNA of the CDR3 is TGTGCCAGCAGTGACGGCTACGAGCAGTACGTC.

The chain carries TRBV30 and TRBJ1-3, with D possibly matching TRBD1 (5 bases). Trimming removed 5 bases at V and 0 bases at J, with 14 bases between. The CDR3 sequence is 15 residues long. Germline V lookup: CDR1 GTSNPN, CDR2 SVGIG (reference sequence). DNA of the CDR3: TGTGCCTGGTCGACAGCAATTCTCTCTGGAAACACCATATATTTT. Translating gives CAWSTAILSGNTIYF.

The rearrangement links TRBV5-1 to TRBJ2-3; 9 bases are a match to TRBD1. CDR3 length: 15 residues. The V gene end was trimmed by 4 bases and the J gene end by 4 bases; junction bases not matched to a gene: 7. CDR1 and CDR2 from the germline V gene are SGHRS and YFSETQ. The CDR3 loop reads CASSQGQGGADTQYF. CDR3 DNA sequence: TGCGCCAGCAGCCAGGGACAGGGAGGCGCAGATACGCAGTATTTT.

The CDR3 loop is CASSWGGGEETQYF. In nucleotides, the CDR3 is TGTGCCAGCTCATGGGGAGGAGGGGAAGAGACCCAGTACTTC. V and J are TRBV18 and TRBJ2-5; weak D call: TRBD2 (6 bases). In germline, CDR1 is KGHSH, CDR2 LQKENI. V was trimmed by 5 bases and J by 3 bases, leaving 13 bases between them. The CDR3 sequence is 14 residues long.

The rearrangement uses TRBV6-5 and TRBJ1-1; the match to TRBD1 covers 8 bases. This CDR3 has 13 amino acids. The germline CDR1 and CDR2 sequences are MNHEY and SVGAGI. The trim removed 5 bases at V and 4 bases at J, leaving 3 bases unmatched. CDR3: CASSHRGSTEAFF. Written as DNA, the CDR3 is TGTGCCAGCAGTCACAGGGGGAGCACTGAAGCTTTCTTT.

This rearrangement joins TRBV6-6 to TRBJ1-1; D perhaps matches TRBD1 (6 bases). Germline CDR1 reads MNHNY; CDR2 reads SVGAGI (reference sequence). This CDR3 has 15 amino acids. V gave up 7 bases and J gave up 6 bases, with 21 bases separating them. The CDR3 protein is CASTELNSGESEAFF. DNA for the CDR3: TGTGCCAGCACGGAACTCAACTCAGGGGAATCTGAAGCTTTCTTT.

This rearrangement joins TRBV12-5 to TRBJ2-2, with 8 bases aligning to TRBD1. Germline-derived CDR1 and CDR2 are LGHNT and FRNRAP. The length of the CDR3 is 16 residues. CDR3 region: CAVVLDREVDTGELFF. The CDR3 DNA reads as TGTGCCGTAGTTCTGGACAGGGAGGTTGACACCGGGGAGCTGTTTTTT.

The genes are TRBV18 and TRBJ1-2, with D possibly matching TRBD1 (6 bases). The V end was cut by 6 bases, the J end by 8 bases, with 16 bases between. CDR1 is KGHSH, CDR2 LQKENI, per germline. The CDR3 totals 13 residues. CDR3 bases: TGTGCCAGCTCCAATCGGACAGTTGGGGGCTACACCTTC. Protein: CASSNRTVGGYTF. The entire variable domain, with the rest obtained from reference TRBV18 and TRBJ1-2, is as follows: NAGVMQNPRHLVRRRGQEARLRCSPMKGHSHVYWYRQLPEEGLKFMVYLQKENIIDESGMPKERFSAEFPKEGPSILRIQQVVRGDSAAYFCASSNRTVGGYTFGSGTRLTVV.

In nucleotides, the CDR3 is TGTGCCAGCAGTGATTCCAGGGGAGGGAAAGGCTACACCTTC. This gives the protein CASSDSRGGKGYTF. The chain joins TRBV25-1 to TRBJ1-2; maybe TRBD1 (6 bases). The CDR3 loop spans 14 amino acids. Germline V gene sequence: CDR1 MGHDK, CDR2 SYGVNS. Trimming left V 3 bases short and J 8 bases short, with 16 bases between.

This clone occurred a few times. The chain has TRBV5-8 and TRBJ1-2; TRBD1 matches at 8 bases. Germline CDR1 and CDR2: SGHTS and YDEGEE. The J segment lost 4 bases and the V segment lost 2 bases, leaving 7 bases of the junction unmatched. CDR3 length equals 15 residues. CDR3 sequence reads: CASSFGQGPLYGYTF. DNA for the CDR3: TGTGCCAGCAGCTTTGGACAGGGACCCCTCTATGGCTACACCTTC.

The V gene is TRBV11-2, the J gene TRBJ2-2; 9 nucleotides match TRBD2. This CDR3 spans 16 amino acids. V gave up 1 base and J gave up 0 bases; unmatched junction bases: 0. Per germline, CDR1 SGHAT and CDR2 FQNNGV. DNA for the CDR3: TGTGCCAGCAGCTTAGTAGCGGGGGCGAACACCGGGGAGCTGTTTTTT. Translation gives CASSLVAGANTGELFF.